This T cell receptor beta chain is drawn from a study of patients and donors after allogeneic stem cell transplantation. This clonotype has more than one count but fewer than ten. This CDR3 comprises 15 residues. Germline V lookup: CDR1 SGHRS, CDR2 YFSETQ. The V end lost 1 base, the J end lost 5 bases, and 13 bases lay between the germline ends. In TCRdb, the RT-PCR reads were re-called with MiXCR into one record per CDR3 protein. The data hold 200,000 to 250,000 distinct CDR3 sequences, with 14% observed a single time. Sequences were obtained from blood, either unsorted or a sorted T cell fraction (not recorded which). The chain recombines TRBV5-1 with TRBJ1-5, with D perhaps TRBD1 (6 bases). The source is a human donor who was either an allogeneic HSCT recipient or a stem cell or donor lymphocyte infusion donor (not recorded which). It is not recorded whose cells these are; they may come from a transplant donor. This chain's CDR3 is CASSLSGGWDQPQHF. In DNA form, the CDR3 reads TGCGCCAGCAGCTTGTCGGGGGGCTGGGATCAGCCCCAGCATTTT.